These 20 T cell receptor beta chains came from one sample sequenced in a study of shared clonotypes between healthy human individuals. Profiling relied on immunoSEQ multiplex PCR, and the TCRdb table lists in-frame clones only, not all of them. The sample consists of around 690,000 clones, 90% of them appearing once. Sequenced material: memory CD8+ T cells from PBMCs. Subset here: CD45RO+ cells pooled with CCR7-negative TemRA cells. These receptors were taken from a man aged 18 to 30 in good health. Some clones in this sample may be carry-over from other donors' samples.

A few counts support this clone. The rearrangement joins TRBV19 to TRBJ1-5, with a possible D match to TRBD1 (5 bases). The CDR3 is 17 amino acids. V lost 0 bases and J lost 1, with 13 bases in between. CDR1 is LNHDA and CDR2 is SQIVND in the germline V gene (reference sequence). The CDR3 region is CASSIEGPGESNQPQHF. CDR3 nucleotide sequence: TGTGCCAGTAGTATAGAAGGGCCGGGGGAGAGCAATCAGCCCCAGCATTTT.

The rearrangement uses TRBV5-1 and TRBJ2-7; TRBD2 matches 10 bases. Germline assignment: CDR1 SGHRS and CDR2 YFSETQ. V shed 5 bases, J shed 3 bases, and the junction held 5 bases outside the gene matches. This CDR3 comprises 14 residues. The CDR3 loop reads CASRLAGEGYEQYF. CDR3 nucleotides: TGCGCCAGCAGGCTAGCGGGGGAGGGCTACGAGCAGTACTTC.

The DNA of the CDR3 is TGTGCCATCAGAGACCCCGGGACAGGGGAAAACACCGGGGAGCTGTTTTTT. It codes for CAIRDPGTGENTGELFF. The rearrangement uses TRBV10-3 and TRBJ2-2, with 10 bases aligning to TRBD1. V dropped 6 bases and J dropped 2; count of bases not matched to a gene: 9. The CDR3 is 17 amino acids. Germline CDR1 is ENHRY and CDR2 is SYGVKD.

The V call is TRBV6-5, the J call TRBJ2-7; D is perhaps TRBD2 (5 bases). V was trimmed by 5 bases and J by 1 base, leaving 12 bases between them. Per germline, CDR1 MNHEY and CDR2 SVGAGI. This CDR3 has 14 amino acids. CDR3 coding DNA: TGTGCCAGCAGTACCCGGACTGGATCCTACGAGCAGTACTTC. This gives the protein CASSTRTGSYEQYF.

This chain uses TRBV19 with TRBJ2-5; 11 bases match TRBD2. The CDR3 length is 16 residues. V was clipped by 0 bases and J by 3 bases; unmatched bases: 3. The germline CDR1 and CDR2 sequences are LNHDA and SQIVND (reference sequence). The CDR3 protein is CASSIDGTSGKETQYF. CDR3 DNA sequence: TGTGCCAGTAGTATAGATGGGACTAGCGGCAAAGAGACCCAGTACTTC. The full variable domain, its missing parts supplied by reference TRBV19 and TRBJ2-5, is DGGITQSPKYLFRKEGQNVTLSCEQNLNHDAMYWYRQDPGQGLRLIYYSQIVNDFQKGDIAEGYSVSREKKESFPLTVTSAQKNPTAFYLCASSIDGTSGKETQYFGPGTRLLVL.

The chain employs TRBV10-3 and TRBJ2-7, with a tentative D call TRBD2 (6 bases). CDR1 ENHRY and CDR2 SYGVKD come from the germline V gene. V was cut by 7 bases and J by 5 bases, with 12 bases left in between. The CDR3 runs to 12 residues. As DNA, the CDR3 is TGTGCCATCAAGACTAGTACCGACGAGCAGTACTTC. This encodes CAIKTSTDEQYF.

This chain joins TRBV19 and TRBJ2-1; D is undetermined. The CDR3 is 14 amino acids. Germline-derived CDR1 and CDR2 are LNHDA and SQIVND (reference sequence). Trimming removed 3 bases from V and 3 bases from J, with 9 bases in between. CDR3 in amino acids: CASSMGRDYNEQFF. CDR3 nucleotides: TGTGCCAGTAGTATGGGTAGGGACTACAATGAGCAGTTCTTC.

This chain connects TRBV6-6 to TRBJ1-4; D is undetermined. Germline V gene sequence: CDR1 MNHNY, CDR2 SVGAGI (reference sequence). The CDR3 consists of 16 residues. Trimming stripped 7 bases from V and 0 bases from J, with 15 bases between. The CDR3 is CASTSLTGSTNEKLFF. In DNA form, the CDR3 reads TGTGCCAGCACATCACTTACCGGCTCAACTAATGAAAAACTGTTTTTT.

This sequence joins TRBV5-1 and TRBJ1-3, with D possibly matching TRBD1 (6 bases). CDR3 length equals 17 residues. V shed 0 bases and J shed 3 bases, with 16 bases lying between them. Germline V CDR1 and CDR2: SGHRS, YFSETQ. CDR3 loop: CASSLGTAKSGGNTIYF. The CDR3 DNA reads TGCGCCAGCAGCTTGGGGACAGCGAAATCTGGTGGAAACACCATATATTTT.

About this clone: The same CDR3 also results from other DNA sequences found in this sample. The chain links TRBV28 to TRBJ1-1; D remains ambiguous. Germline CDR1 reads MDHEN; CDR2 reads SYDVKM. V lost 9 bases and J 4 bases, leaving 12 bases between the germline ends. This CDR3 is built from 12 residues. CDR3 in amino acids: CASTLGGTEAFF. CDR3 sequence (DNA): TGTGCCAGTACCTTGGGCGGCACTGAAGCTTTCTTT. Full variable domain (rest looked up from reference TRBV28 and TRBJ1-1): DVKVTQSSRYLVKRTGEKVFLECVQDMDHENMFWYRQDPGLGLRLIYFSYDVKMKEKGDIPEGYSVSREKKERFSLILESASTNQTSMYLCASTLGGTEAFFGQGTRLTVV.

The chain recombines TRBV25-1 with TRBJ1-3, with a possible D match to TRBD1 (6 bases). The germline V gene has CDR1 MGHDK and CDR2 SYGVNS. The length of the CDR3 is 18 residues. Between the trimmed V and J ends, which lost 4 bases and 2 bases, there was a span of 21 bases. In DNA form, the CDR3 reads TGTGCCAGCAGTGGACTTCATCCGGGACATTTAACTGGAAACACCATATATTTT. It codes for CASSGLHPGHLTGNTIYF.

The V call is TRBV16, the J call TRBJ1-3; D gene uncertain. V lost 7 bases and J 2 bases, leaving 3 bases between the germline ends. The CDR3 has 11 amino acids. Germline V gene data show CDR1 as KGHSY and CDR2 as FQNENV. As DNA, the CDR3 is TGTGCCAGCACCCCTGGAAACACCATATATTTT. Its translation: CASTPGNTIYF.

The chain links TRBV5-1 to TRBJ2-1; 13 bases map to TRBD2. Germline values: CDR1 SGHRS, CDR2 YFSETQ. This CDR3 has 18 residues. J lost 4 bases, V lost 0 bases, and 7 bases had no gene match. CDR3 coding DNA: TGCGCCAGCAGCTTGGCCCTGCGACTAGCGGGAGGATACAATGAGCAGTTCTTC. It yields the protein CASSLALRLAGGYNEQFF.

This chain links TRBV4-1 with TRBJ2-5; 7 bases agree with TRBD2. This CDR3 is 16 amino acids long. V lost 0 bases to trimming and J lost 4 bases; unmatched junction nucleotides: 8. In germline, CDR1 is MGHRA, CDR2 YSYEKL. CDR3 loop: CASSQEGLNAGETQYF. For the CDR3, the DNA is TGCGCCAGCAGCCAAGAGGGACTAAACGCAGGAGAGACCCAGTACTTC.

This chain uses TRBV9 with TRBJ2-6; 8 bases are shared with TRBD1. Germline assignment: CDR1 SGDLS and CDR2 YYNGEE. J gave up 2 bases and V 0 bases, and 4 bases lay outside the gene matches. CDR3 size: 17 residues. Here the CDR3 DNA reads TGTGCCAGCAGCGTAGGGTCAGGGGGCCCTGGGGCCAACGTCCTGACTTTC. Amino acid sequence: CASSVGSGGPGANVLTF.

The V and J genes are TRBV25-1 and TRBJ1-3; TRBD1 is a possible D gene (6 bases). Germline assignment: CDR1 MGHDK and CDR2 SYGVNS. Trimming took off 1 base at V and 3 bases at J, with 13 bases between the two ends. CDR3 length: 16 residues. Written as DNA, the CDR3 is TGTGCCAGCAGTGAATCTGGCAGGGGCTATGGAAACACCATATATTTT. It encodes CASSESGRGYGNTIYF. The full variable domain, completed using reference TRBV25-1 and TRBJ1-3, is EADIYQTPRYLVIGTGKKITLECSQTMGHDKMYWYQQDPGMELHLIHYSYGVNSTEKGDLSSESTVSRIRTEHFPLTLESARPSHTSQYLCASSESGRGYGNTIYFGEGSWLTVV.

This clone came up a few times. The chain uses TRBV20-1 and TRBJ1-1; D gene ambiguous. Germline lookup yields CDR1 DFQATT and CDR2 SNEGSKA (reference sequence). The CDR3 runs 11 residues. Trimming stripped 7 bases from V and 2 bases from J, with 8 bases between. The CDR3 loop reads CSEHSNTEAFF. The DNA for the CDR3 is TGCAGTGAGCACAGTAACACTGAAGCTTTCTTT.

The genes are TRBV7-2 and TRBJ2-2; D is ambiguous. Germline V gene lookup returns CDR1 SGHTA and CDR2 FQGNSA. The V end was cut by 5 bases, the J end by 2 bases, with 21 bases between. The CDR3 loop spans 18 amino acids. The CDR3 sequence is CASSITRTRKVNTGELFF. The DNA of the CDR3 is TGTGCCAGCAGCATAACACGAACCCGTAAAGTCAACACCGGGGAGCTGTTTTTT. Complete variable domain (other parts from reference TRBV7-2 and TRBJ2-2): GAGVSQSPSNKVTEKGKDVELRCDPISGHTALYWYRQSLGQGLEFLIYFQGNSAPDKSGLPSDRFSAERTGGSVSTLTIQRTQQEDSAVYLCASSITRTRKVNTGELFFGEGSRLTVL.

Here the CDR3 reads CATSGTGTSGTSYEQYF. Here the CDR3 DNA reads TGTGCCACCAGCGGAACTGGGACTAGCGGGACGTCCTACGAGCAGTACTTC. The rearrangement links TRBV15 to TRBJ2-7, with 13 bases identical to TRBD2. Trimming removed 5 bases from V and 1 base from J; junction bases left unmatched: 8. This CDR3 spans 17 amino acids. Germline V gives CDR1 LNHNV, CDR2 YYDKDF (reference sequence). The whole variable domain, filled in from reference TRBV15 and TRBJ2-7, reads DAMVIQNPRYQVTQFGKPVTLSCSQTLNHNVMYWYQQKSSQAPKLLFHYYDKDFNNEADTPDNFQSRRPNTSFCFLDIRSPGLGDTAMYLCATSGTGTSGTSYEQYFGPGTRLTVT.

V is TRBV15 and J is TRBJ2-3; D uncertain. Germline V CDR1 and CDR2: LNHNV, YYDKDF (reference sequence). The V end was cut by 2 bases, the J end by 2 bases, with 8 bases between. The CDR3 length is 14 residues. The CDR3, as DNA: TGTGCCACCAGCAGACTAGTCCCCACAGATACGCAGTATTTT. This gives the protein CATSRLVPTDTQYF.